Listed below are T cell receptor beta chains from one sample, sequenced in a study of T cells in tuberculosis. TCRdb's table, derived via immunoSEQ multiplex PCR, lists solely in-frame clones and lacks some. The sample consists of around 30,000 clones, roughly 93% of them appearing once. The specimen was PBMCs, collected at tuberculosis diagnosis. These receptors all stem from an adult with tuberculosis. The CDR3 runs from the conserved cysteine through the conserved F or W. The D gene is left open where the match is weak. A row's size may be missing; if present it is once, few, many or a size class.

length: 16; D: TRBD2; V: TRBV6-6; J: TRBJ2-3; size: NA; CDR3: CASSYSLAGGADTQYF; DNA: TGTGCCAGCAGTTACTCCCTAGCGGGAGGCGCAGATACGCAGTATTTT
length: 14; D: NA; V: TRBV5-4; J: TRBJ2-4; size: NA; CDR3: CASSLGVGGNIQYF; DNA: TGTGCCAGCAGCTTAGGGGTAGGAGGGAACATTCAGTACTTC
length: 17; D: TRBD2; V: TRBV27; J: TRBJ2-7; size: NA; CDR3: CASSLSSASGSSYEQYF; DNA: TGTGCCAGCAGTTTATCGTCGGCTAGCGGGAGCTCCTACGAGCAGTACTTC
length: 20; D: TRBD2; V: TRBV15; J: TRBJ2-3; size: NA; CDR3: CATSRDIGVTSGSTTDTQYF; DNA: TGTGCCACCAGCAGAGATATTGGCGTGACTAGCGGGAGTACTACAGATACGCAGTATTTT
length: 16; D: NA; V: TRBV19; J: TRBJ2-1; size: NA; CDR3: CASSSQAMDSYNEQFF; DNA: TGTGCCAGTAGTTCCCAGGCTATGGACTCCTACAATGAGCAGTTCTTC
length: 14; D: NA; V: TRBV10-3; J: TRBJ1-2; size: NA; CDR3: CAISVGGTGYGYTF; DNA: TGTGCCATCAGTGTCGGAGGGACCGGCTATGGCTACACCTTC
length: 16; D: TRBD2; V: TRBV11-2; J: TRBJ2-1; size: NA; CDR3: CASSLERLAEGNEQFF; DNA: TGTGCCAGCAGCTTAGAGCGGCTAGCGGAGGGGAATGAGCAGTTCTTC
length: 14; D: TRBD1; V: TRBV7-8; J: TRBJ1-1; size: NA; CDR3: CASSLGQGFSEAFF; DNA: TGTGCCAGCAGCCTGGGACAGGGGTTCTCTGAAGCTTTCTTT
length: 13; D: NA; V: TRBV9; J: TRBJ1-1; size: NA; CDR3: CASSGAGNTEAFF; DNA: TGTGCCAGCAGCGGAGCAGGGAACACTGAAGCTTTCTTT
length: 15; D: TRBD2; V: TRBV6-1; J: TRBJ2-1; size: NA; CDR3: CASSAGTSGNNEQFF; DNA: TGTGCCAGCAGCGCCGGGACTAGCGGGAACAATGAGCAGTTCTTC
length: 16; D: NA; V: TRBV6-6; J: TRBJ2-7; size: NA; CDR3: CASSDRVGGRWYEQYF; DNA: TGTGCCAGCTCAGACCGGGTTGGGGGGAGGTGGTACGAGCAGTACTTC
length: 13; D: NA; V: TRBV10-3; J: TRBJ1-1; size: NA; CDR3: CAIKRGMNTEAFF; DNA: TGTGCCATCAAAAGGGGCATGAACACTGAAGCTTTCTTT
length: 14; D: NA; V: TRBV6-1; J: TRBJ1-1; size: NA; CDR3: CATGGGTRDTEAFF; DNA: TGTGCCACGGGGGGCGGGACGCGAGACACTGAAGCTTTCTTT
length: 15; D: NA; V: TRBV4-1; J: TRBJ2-7; size: NA; CDR3: CASSQEGAPGYEQYF; DNA: TGCGCCAGCAGCCAAGAAGGAGCCCCAGGGTACGAGCAGTACTTC
length: 12; D: NA; V: TRBV19; J: TRBJ1-2; size: NA; CDR3: CASSIRDYGYTF; DNA: TGTGCCAGTAGTATCCGGGACTATGGCTACACCTTC
length: 13; D: TRBD2; V: TRBV10-3; J: TRBJ2-1; size: NA; CDR3: CATATSGSDEQFF; DNA: TGTGCCACCGCGACTAGCGGGAGCGATGAGCAGTTCTTC
length: 18; D: TRBD2; V: TRBV4-1; J: TRBJ2-3; size: NA; CDR3: CASSQGGVGLRGTDTQYF; DNA: TGCGCCAGCAGCCAGGGGGGGGTAGGGTTAAGGGGAACAGATACGCAGTATTTT
length: 15; D: NA; V: TRBV4-1; J: TRBJ2-7; size: once; CDR3: CASSRINGGIDEQYF; DNA: TGCGCCAGCAGCCGGATCAACGGAGGGATAGACGAGCAGTACTTC
length: 14; D: TRBD1; V: TRBV27; J: TRBJ2-7; size: NA; CDR3: CASSPGTGIYEQYF; DNA: TGTGCCAGCTCCCCCGGGACAGGGATTTACGAGCAGTACTTC
length: 12; D: NA; V: TRBV2; J: TRBJ1-1; size: NA; CDR3: CASLYRNTEAFF; DNA: TGTGCCAGTCTATATCGGAACACTGAAGCTTTCTTT
length: 12; D: NA; V: TRBV6-6; J: TRBJ2-7; size: NA; CDR3: CASSYEGDEQYF; DNA: TGTGCCAGCAGTTACGAAGGGGACGAGCAGTACTTC
length: 16; D: TRBD2; V: TRBV7-8; J: TRBJ2-3; size: NA; CDR3: CASSLSGGRGTDTQYF; DNA: TGTGCCAGCAGCTTATCCGGCGGGAGAGGAACAGATACGCAGTATTTT
length: 12; D: NA; V: TRBV10-2; J: TRBJ2-5; size: NA; CDR3: CASSVTQETQYF; DNA: TGCGCCAGCTCAGTCACACAAGAGACCCAGTACTTC
length: 14; D: NA; V: TRBV13; J: TRBJ2-3; size: NA; CDR3: CASSFRTGTDTQYF; DNA: TGTGCCAGCAGCTTCAGGACTGGCACAGATACGCAGTATTTT
length: 16; D: TRBD2; V: TRBV19; J: TRBJ2-1; size: NA; CDR3: CASSNSVPTSGSVQFF; DNA: TGTGCCAGTAGCAACTCAGTACCGACTAGCGGGAGTGTGCAGTTCTTC
length: 16; D: TRBD2; V: TRBV7-2; J: TRBJ2-1; size: once; CDR3: CASSPLLAGVYNEQFF; DNA: TGTGCCAGCAGCCCTTTGCTAGCGGGAGTTTACAATGAGCAGTTCTTC
length: 12; D: NA; V: TRBV19; J: TRBJ2-3; size: NA; CDR3: CASSRPEVTQYF; DNA: TGTGCCAGTAGTCGACCGGAGGTTACGCAGTATTTT
length: 12; D: NA; V: TRBV29-1; J: TRBJ1-2; size: NA; CDR3: CSVRAGTYGYTF; DNA: TGCAGCGTGAGGGCGGGGACCTATGGCTACACCTTC
length: 14; D: NA; V: TRBV2; J: TRBJ2-7; size: NA; CDR3: CASSEAHGGYEQYF; DNA: TGTGCCAGCAGTGAAGCGCACGGGGGATACGAGCAGTACTTC
length: 16; D: NA; V: TRBV4-1; J: TRBJ2-2; size: NA; CDR3: CASSQGVLRTTGELFF; DNA: TGCGCCAGCAGCCAAGGAGTCCTACGGACTACCGGGGAGCTGTTTTTT
length: 19; D: TRBD2; V: TRBV4-1; J: TRBJ2-1; size: NA; CDR3: CASSPRTSGGPSSYNEQFF; DNA: TGCGCCAGCAGCCCAAGGACTAGCGGGGGGCCTAGCTCCTACAATGAGCAGTTCTTC
length: 13; D: TRBD1; V: TRBV28; J: TRBJ1-4; size: NA; CDR3: CASATGGREKLFF; DNA: TGTGCCAGCGCGACAGGGGGCCGTGAAAAACTGTTTTTT
length: 14; D: NA; V: TRBV28; J: TRBJ2-7; size: once; CDR3: CASSLSQPTEEQYF; DNA: TGTGCCAGCAGTTTATCCCAACCCACAGAGGAGCAGTACTTC
length: 15; D: TRBD1; V: TRBV18; J: TRBJ2-7; size: NA; CDR3: CASSPPGQSPYEQYF; DNA: TGTGCCAGCTCACCACCGGGACAGAGCCCCTACGAGCAGTACTTC
length: 16; D: TRBD2; V: TRBV10-3; J: TRBJ2-2; size: NA; CDR3: CAISESGGSYTGELFF; DNA: TGTGCCATCAGTGAGTCGGGGGGGTCCTACACCGGGGAGCTGTTTTTT
length: 12; D: NA; V: TRBV28; J: TRBJ1-1; size: NA; CDR3: CASKPLNTEAFF; DNA: TGTGCCAGCAAACCCCTAAACACTGAAGCTTTCTTT
length: 17; D: TRBD2; V: TRBV29-1; J: TRBJ2-7; size: once; CDR3: CSVGGSVGSGRSYEQYF; DNA: TGCAGCGTTGGTGGGTCGGTTGGTAGCGGGAGATCCTACGAGCAGTACTTC
length: 14; D: TRBD1; V: TRBV28; J: TRBJ1-5; size: NA; CDR3: CANRWTGDNQPQHF; DNA: TGTGCCAACAGGTGGACAGGGGACAATCAGCCCCAGCATTTT
length: 13; D: TRBD1; V: TRBV9; J: TRBJ2-7; size: NA; CDR3: CASSQGVRDEQYF; DNA: TGTGCCAGCTCTCAGGGGGTAAGGGACGAGCAGTACTTC